This TCR beta chain was observed in a study of blood T cell repertoires in COVID-19. Study background: Whether acute or convalescent, the COVID-19 samples came from the United States, Italy and Spain. PBMCs, B-cell-depleted T cells, or T cells provided the cDNA or gDNA that made up the material.

Followed over time, Seattle patients had been enrolled while infection was active. TCRdb's table, derived via immunoSEQ multiplex PCR, lists solely in-frame clones and lacks some. The sample includes about 190,000 clones, 85% to 90% of them seen just once. This CDR3 has 18 amino acids. Germline lookup yields CDR1 MDHEN and CDR2 SYDVKM. V gave up 5 bases and J gave up 2 bases; unmatched junction bases: 13. The chain carries TRBV28 and TRBJ2-7, with 12 bases that match TRBD2. The clonotype was recovered from a woman aged 70-85 years with COVID-19, enrolled during active disease. The sample was peripheral blood. Here the CDR3 reads CASSTAGLAGPFPYEQYF. The CDR3 DNA is TGTGCCAGCAGTACCGCGGGACTAGCGGGTCCCTTCCCCTACGAGCAGTACTTC.